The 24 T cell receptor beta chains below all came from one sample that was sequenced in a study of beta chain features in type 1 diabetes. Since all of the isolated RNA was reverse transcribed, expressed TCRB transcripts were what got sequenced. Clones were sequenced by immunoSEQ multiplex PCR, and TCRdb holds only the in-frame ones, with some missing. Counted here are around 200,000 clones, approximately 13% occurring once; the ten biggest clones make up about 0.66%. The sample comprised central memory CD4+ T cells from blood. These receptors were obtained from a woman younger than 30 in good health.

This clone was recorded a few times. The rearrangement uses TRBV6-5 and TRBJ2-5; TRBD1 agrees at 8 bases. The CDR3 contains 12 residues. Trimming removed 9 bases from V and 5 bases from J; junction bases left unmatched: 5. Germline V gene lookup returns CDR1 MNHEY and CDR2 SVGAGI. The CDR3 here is CASADRAETQYF. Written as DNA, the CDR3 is TGTGCCAGTGCGGACAGGGCCGAGACCCAGTACTTC.

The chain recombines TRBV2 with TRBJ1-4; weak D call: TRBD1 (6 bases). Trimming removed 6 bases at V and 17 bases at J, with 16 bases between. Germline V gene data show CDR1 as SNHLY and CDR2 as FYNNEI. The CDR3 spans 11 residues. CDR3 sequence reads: CASSYNRDTFF. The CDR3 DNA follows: TGTGCCAGCAGCTACAACCGGGACACCTTTTTT.

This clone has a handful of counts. The DNA of the CDR3 is TGTGCCAGCAGCGCGACTAGCGGGAGGGCCGGGGAGACCCAGTACTTC. It translates to CASSATSGRAGETQYF. The chain combines TRBV9 with TRBJ2-5, with 14 bases lining up with TRBD2. There are 16 residues in the CDR3. V trimming: 3 bases; J trimming: 5 bases; junction bases outside the gene matches: 6. The germline V gene encodes CDR1 SGDLS and CDR2 YYNGEE.

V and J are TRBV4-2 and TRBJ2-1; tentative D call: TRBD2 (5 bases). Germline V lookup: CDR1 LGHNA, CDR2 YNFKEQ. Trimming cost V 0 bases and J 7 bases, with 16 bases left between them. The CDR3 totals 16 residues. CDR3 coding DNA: TGTGCCAGCAGCCAAGATCAAGTGGGAGTATTAAATGAGCAGTTCTTC. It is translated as CASSQDQVGVLNEQFF.

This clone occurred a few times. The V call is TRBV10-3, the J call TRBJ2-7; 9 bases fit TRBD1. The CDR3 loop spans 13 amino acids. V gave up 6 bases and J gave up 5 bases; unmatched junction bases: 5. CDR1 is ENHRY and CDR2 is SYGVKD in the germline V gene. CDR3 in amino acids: CAISRTGGDEQYF. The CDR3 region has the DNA TGTGCCATCAGCCGTACAGGGGGCGACGAGCAGTACTTC.

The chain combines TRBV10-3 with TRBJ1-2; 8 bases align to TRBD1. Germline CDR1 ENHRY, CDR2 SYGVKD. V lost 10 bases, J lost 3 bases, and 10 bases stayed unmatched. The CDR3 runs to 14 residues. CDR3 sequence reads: CATSTGGGDYGYTF. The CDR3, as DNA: TGTGCCACCTCCACAGGGGGGGGCGACTATGGCTACACCTTC.

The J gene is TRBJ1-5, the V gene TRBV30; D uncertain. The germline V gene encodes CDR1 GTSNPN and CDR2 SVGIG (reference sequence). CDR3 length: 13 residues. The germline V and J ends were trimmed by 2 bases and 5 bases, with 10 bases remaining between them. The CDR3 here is CAWSKTRDQPQHF. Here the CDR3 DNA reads TGTGCCTGGAGTAAGACGAGGGATCAGCCCCAGCATTTT.

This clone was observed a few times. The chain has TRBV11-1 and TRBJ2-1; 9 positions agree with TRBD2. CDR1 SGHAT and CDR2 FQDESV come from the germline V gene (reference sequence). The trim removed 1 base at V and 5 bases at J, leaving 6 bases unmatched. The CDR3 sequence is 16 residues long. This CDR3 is CASSLGSSGVDNEQFF. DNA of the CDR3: TGTGCCAGCAGCTTAGGGTCTAGCGGGGTTGACAATGAGCAGTTCTTC. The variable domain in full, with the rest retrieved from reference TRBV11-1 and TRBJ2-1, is EAEVAQSPRYKITEKSQAVAFWCDPISGHATLYWYRQILGQGPELLVQFQDESVVDDSQLPKDRFSAERLKGVDSTLKIQPAELGDSAMYLCASSLGSSGVDNEQFFGPGTRLTVL.

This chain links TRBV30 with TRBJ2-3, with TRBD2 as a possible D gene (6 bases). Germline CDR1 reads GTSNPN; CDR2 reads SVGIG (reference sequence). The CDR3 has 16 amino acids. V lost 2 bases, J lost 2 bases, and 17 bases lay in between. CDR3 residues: CAWSLGGGHPTDTQYF. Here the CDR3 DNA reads TGTGCCTGGAGTCTAGGAGGAGGGCACCCCACAGATACGCAGTATTTT.

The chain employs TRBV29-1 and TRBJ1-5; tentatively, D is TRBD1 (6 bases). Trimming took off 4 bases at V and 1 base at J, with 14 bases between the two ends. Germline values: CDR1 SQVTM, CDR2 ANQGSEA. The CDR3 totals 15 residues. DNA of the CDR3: TGCAGCGTTGGGTCTCGGGGACAAAGCAATCAGCCCCAGCATTTT. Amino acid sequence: CSVGSRGQSNQPQHF.

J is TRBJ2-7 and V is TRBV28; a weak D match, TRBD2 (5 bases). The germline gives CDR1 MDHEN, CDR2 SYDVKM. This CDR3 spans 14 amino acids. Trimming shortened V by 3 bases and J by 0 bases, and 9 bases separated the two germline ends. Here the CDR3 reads CASSFSGSSYEQYF. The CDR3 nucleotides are TGTGCCAGCAGTTTCAGCGGCAGCTCCTACGAGCAGTACTTC.

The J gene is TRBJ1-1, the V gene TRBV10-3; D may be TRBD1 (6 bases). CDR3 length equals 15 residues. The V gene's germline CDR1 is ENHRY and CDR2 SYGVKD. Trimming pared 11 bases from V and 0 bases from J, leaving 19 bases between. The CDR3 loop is CAARGGGRLNTEAFF. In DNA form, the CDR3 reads TGTGCCGCCCGGGGGGGCGGCCGGTTGAACACTGAAGCTTTCTTT.

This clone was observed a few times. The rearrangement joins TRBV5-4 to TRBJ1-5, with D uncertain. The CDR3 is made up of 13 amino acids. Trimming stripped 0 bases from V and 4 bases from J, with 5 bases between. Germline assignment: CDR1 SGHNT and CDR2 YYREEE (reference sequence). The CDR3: CASSLDRNQPQHF. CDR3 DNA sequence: TGTGCCAGCAGCTTGGACAGAAATCAGCCCCAGCATTTT.

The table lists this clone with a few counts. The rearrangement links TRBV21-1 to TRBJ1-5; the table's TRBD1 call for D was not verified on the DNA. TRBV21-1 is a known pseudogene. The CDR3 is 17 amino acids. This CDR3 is CASSAGKQGSSHQPQHF. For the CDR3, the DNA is TGTGCCAGCAGCGCGGGGAAACAGGGGAGTTCGCATCAGCCCCAGCATTTT.

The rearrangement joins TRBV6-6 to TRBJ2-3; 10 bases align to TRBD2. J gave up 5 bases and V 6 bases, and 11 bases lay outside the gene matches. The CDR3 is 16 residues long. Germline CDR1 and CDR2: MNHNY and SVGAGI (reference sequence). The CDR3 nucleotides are TGTGCCAGCAGCCCCCCTCCTAGCGGGAGTGAAGATACGCAGTATTTT. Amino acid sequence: CASSPPPSGSEDTQYF.

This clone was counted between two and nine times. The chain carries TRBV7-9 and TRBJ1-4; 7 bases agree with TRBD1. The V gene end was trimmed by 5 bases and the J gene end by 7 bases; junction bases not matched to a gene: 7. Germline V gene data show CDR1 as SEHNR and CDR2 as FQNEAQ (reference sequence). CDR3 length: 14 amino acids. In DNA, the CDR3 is TGTGCCAGCAGCCCCTCGACAGGGTTTGAAAAACTGTTTTTT. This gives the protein CASSPSTGFEKLFF.

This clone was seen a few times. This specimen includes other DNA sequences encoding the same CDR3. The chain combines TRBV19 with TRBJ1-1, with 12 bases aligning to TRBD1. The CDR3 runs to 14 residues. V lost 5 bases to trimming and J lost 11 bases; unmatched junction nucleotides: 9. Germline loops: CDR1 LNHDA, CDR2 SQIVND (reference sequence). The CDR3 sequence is CASSPRDRGRLAFF. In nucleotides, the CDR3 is TGTGCCAGTAGTCCCCGGGACAGGGGGCGTTTGGCTTTCTTT. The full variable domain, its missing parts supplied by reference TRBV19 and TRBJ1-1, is DGGITQSPKYLFRKEGQNVTLSCEQNLNHDAMYWYRQDPGQGLRLIYYSQIVNDFQKGDIAEGYSVSREKKESFPLTVTSAQKNPTAFYLCASSPRDRGRLAFFGQGTRLTVV.

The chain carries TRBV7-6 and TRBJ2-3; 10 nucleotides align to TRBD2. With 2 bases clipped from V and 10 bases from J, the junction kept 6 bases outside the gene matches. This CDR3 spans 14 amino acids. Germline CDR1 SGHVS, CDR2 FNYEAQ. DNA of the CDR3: TGTGCCAGCAGCTTATCGGTAGCGGGAGGTGCGCAGTATTTT. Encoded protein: CASSLSVAGGAQYF. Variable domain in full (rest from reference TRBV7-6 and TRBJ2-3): GAGVSQSPRYKVTKRGQDVALRCDPISGHVSLYWYRQALGQGPEFLTYFNYEAQQDKSGLPNDRFSAERPEGSISTLTIQRTEQRDSAMYRCASSLSVAGGAQYFGPGTRLTVL.

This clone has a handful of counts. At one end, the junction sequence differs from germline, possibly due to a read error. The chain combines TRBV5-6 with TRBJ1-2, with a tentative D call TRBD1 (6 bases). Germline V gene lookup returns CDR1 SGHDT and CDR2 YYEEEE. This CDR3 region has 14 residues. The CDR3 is CASTLRTGNYGYTF. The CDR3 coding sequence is TGTGCCAGCACCTTGAGAACAGGGAACTATGGCTACACCTTC.

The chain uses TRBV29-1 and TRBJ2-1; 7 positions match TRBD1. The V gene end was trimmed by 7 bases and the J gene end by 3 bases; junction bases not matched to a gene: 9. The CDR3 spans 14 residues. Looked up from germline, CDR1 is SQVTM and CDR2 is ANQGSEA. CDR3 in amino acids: CSGKTGNLYNEQFF. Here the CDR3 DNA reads TGCAGCGGAAAGACAGGGAACCTCTACAATGAGCAGTTCTTC.

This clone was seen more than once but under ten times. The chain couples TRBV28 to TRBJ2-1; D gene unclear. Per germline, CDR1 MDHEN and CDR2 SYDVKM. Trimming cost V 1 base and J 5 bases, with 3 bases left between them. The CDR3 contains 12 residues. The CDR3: CASSLSHNEQFF. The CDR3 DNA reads TGTGCCAGCAGTTTATCTCACAATGAGCAGTTCTTC. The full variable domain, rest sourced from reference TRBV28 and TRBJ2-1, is DVKVTQSSRYLVKRTGEKVFLECVQDMDHENMFWYRQDPGLGLRLIYFSYDVKMKEKGDIPEGYSVSREKKERFSLILESASTNQTSMYLCASSLSHNEQFFGPGTRLTVL.

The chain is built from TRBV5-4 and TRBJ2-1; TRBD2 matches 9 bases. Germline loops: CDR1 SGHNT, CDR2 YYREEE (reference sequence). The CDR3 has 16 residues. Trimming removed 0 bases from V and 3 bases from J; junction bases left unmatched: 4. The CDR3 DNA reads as TGTGCCAGCAGCTTGGCTAGCGGGGAGTACTACAATGAGCAGTTCTTC. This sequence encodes CASSLASGEYYNEQFF.

The CDR3 protein is CASSPGGINTGELFF. Here the CDR3 DNA reads TGTGCCAGCAGCCCCGGGGGTATAAACACCGGGGAGCTGTTTTTT. This chain connects TRBV5-4 to TRBJ2-2, with D possibly matching TRBD2 (6 bases). Trimming took 4 bases from V and 2 from J, leaving 12 bases between them. Germline-derived CDR1 and CDR2 are SGHNT and YYREEE (reference sequence). The CDR3 totals 15 residues.

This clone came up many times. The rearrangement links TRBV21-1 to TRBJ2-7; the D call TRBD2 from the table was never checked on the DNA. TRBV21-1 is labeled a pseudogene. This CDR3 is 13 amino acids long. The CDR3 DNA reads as TGTGCCAGCAGCGGGTCTTTACGGGACGAGCAGTACTTC. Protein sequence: CASSGSLRDEQYF.